The rows below give T cell receptor beta chains drawn from one sample of a study of OX40 agonist ivuxolimab in advanced cancers. Measured with immunoSEQ multiplex PCR; TCRdb has only the in-frame clones, and not every one. In the table there are more than 65,000 clones, around 88% of which are singletons. The sample consisted of CD4+ or CD8+ T cells sorted from blood, taken in a trial of the OX40 agonist ivuxolimab. These receptors all stem from an adult with an advanced solid tumor such as melanoma, head and neck, liver or kidney cancer. Each CDR3 is given with its conserved first and last residue. The D gene is left open where the match is weak. Only part of the rows carry a size: once, few, many, or a class if the clone is expanded.

J,size,V,D,CDR3,DNA
TRBJ2-6,-,TRBV5-4,-,CASSSPASGANVLTF,TGTGCCAGCAGCTCCCCCGCTTCTGGGGCCAACGTCCTGACTTTC
TRBJ1-5,-,TRBV19,-,CASSGDWGSSNQPQHF,TGTGCCAGTTCAGGGGACTGGGGTTCTAGCAATCAGCCCCAGCATTTT
TRBJ2-1,-,TRBV11-2,-,CASSLMGRYNEQFF,TGTGCCAGCAGCTTAATGGGACGGTACAATGAGCAGTTCTTC
TRBJ2-1,-,TRBV18,TRBD2,CASSPPNSPSGGTNEQFF,TGTGCCAGCTCACCACCTAACTCACCTAGCGGGGGGACGAATGAGCAGTTCTTC
TRBJ2-2,-,TRBV27,-,CASSQDYYNTGELFF,TGTGCCAGCAGCCAGGACTACTATAACACCGGGGAGCTGTTTTTT
TRBJ2-5,once,TRBV2,-,CASSGVGEETQYF,TGTGCCAGCAGTGGGGTTGGGGAAGAGACCCAGTACTTC
TRBJ1-4,-,TRBV13,TRBD1,CASSLGWQGATNEKLFF,TGTGCCAGCAGCTTAGGATGGCAGGGGGCAACTAATGAAAAACTGTTTTTT
TRBJ2-7,-,TRBV4-1,TRBD1,CASSQVFGLGTGVPYEQYF,TGCGCCAGCAGCCAAGTTTTTGGGCTGGGGACAGGGGTCCCCTACGAGCAGTACTTC
TRBJ2-3,-,TRBV6-5,TRBD2,CASSLSGARTDTQYF,TGTGCCAGCAGCCTTAGCGGGGCCCGCACAGATACGCAGTATTTT
TRBJ1-1,-,TRBV5-4,-,CASSSPLRNTEAFF,TGTGCCAGCAGCTCCCCTTTGAGGAACACTGAAGCTTTCTTT
TRBJ1-2,-,TRBV5-1,TRBD1,CASSLNPQGSSNYGYTF,TGCGCCAGCAGCTTAAACCCACAGGGGTCCTCTAACTATGGCTACACCTTC
TRBJ2-2,-,TRBV7-8,-,CASTTANTGELFF,TGTGCCAGCACGACAGCGAACACCGGGGAGCTGTTTTTT
TRBJ1-4,-,TRBV28,-,CASSFKGKGEKLFF,TGTGCCAGCAGTTTTAAGGGGAAGGGGGAAAAACTGTTTTTT
TRBJ2-7,-,TRBV13,-,CASSLAAAAEQYF,TGTGCCAGCAGCTTAGCGGCGGCCGCCGAGCAGTACTTC
TRBJ1-1,few,TRBV6-1,-,CASSVPNTEAFF,TGTGCCAGCAGTGTTCCCAACACTGAAGCTTTCTTT
TRBJ2-1,-,TRBV30,TRBD2,CAWIEAGLADYNEQFF,TGTGCCTGGATAGAGGCGGGGCTAGCGGATTACAATGAGCAGTTCTTC
TRBJ2-1,-,TRBV6-6,-,CASSKGSSYNEQFF,TGTGCCAGCAGTAAGGGAAGCTCCTACAATGAGCAGTTCTTC
TRBJ2-6,-,TRBV5-4,-,CASSSTGGSGANVLTF,TGTGCCAGCAGCTCGACAGGTGGATCCGGGGCCAACGTCCTGACTTTC
TRBJ1-4,once,TRBV27,-,CASRNIVGKLFF,TGTGCCAGCAGAAACATCGTGGGAAAACTGTTTTTT
TRBJ2-3,-,TRBV28,-,CASSTPTDTQYF,TGTGCCAGCAGTACCCCCACAGATACGCAGTATTTT
TRBJ1-5,-,TRBV5-6,-,CASSLWSVSNQPQHF,TGTGCCAGCAGCTTGTGGTCAGTTAGCAATCAGCCCCAGCATTTT
TRBJ1-1,-,TRBV25-1,-,CASSENPPEAFF,TGTGCCAGCAGTGAAAATCCCCCAGAAGCTTTCTTT
TRBJ1-5,-,TRBV9,TRBD1,CASSVGGTANQPQHF,TGTGCCAGCAGCGTAGGCGGGACAGCTAATCAGCCCCAGCATTTT
TRBJ1-1,once,TRBV4-2,TRBD1,CASSQGQGMNTEAFF,TGTGCCAGCAGCCAAGGACAGGGGATGAACACTGAAGCTTTCTTT